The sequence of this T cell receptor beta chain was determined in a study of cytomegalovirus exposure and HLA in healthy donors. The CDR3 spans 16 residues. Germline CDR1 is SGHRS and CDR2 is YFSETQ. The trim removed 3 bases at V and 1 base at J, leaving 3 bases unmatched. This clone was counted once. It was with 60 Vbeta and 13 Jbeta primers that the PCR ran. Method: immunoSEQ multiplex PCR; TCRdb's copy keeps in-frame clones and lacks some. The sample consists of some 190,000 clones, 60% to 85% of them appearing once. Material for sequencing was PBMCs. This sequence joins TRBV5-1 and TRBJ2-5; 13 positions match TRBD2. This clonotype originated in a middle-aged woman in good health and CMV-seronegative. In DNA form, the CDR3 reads TGCGCCAGCAGCTCGGGACTAGCGGGACTCCAAGAGACCCAGTACTTC. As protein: CASSSGLAGLQETQYF.